One and the same sample provided the 3 T cell receptor beta chains below, sequenced in a study of cytomegalovirus exposure and HLA in healthy donors. A multiplex PCR was run with 60 Vbeta primers and 13 Jbeta primers. Sequencing was performed with immunoSEQ multiplex PCR; in TCRdb, only in-frame clones are kept and a portion is missing. The data hold some 140,000 clones, with 65% to 80% observed a single time. Sequenced input: PBMCs. The receptors were sampled from a human donor in good health.

This clone came up once. The genes are TRBV13 and TRBJ1-2; the D is unclear. Trimming took 4 bases from V and 4 from J, leaving 19 bases between them. Germline V gives CDR1 PRHDT, CDR2 FYEKMQ (reference sequence). The CDR3 is 16 residues long. The DNA of the CDR3 is TGTGCCAGCAGCTCTGAACAATCTGGTCTCTTCTATGGCTACACCTTC. Translating gives CASSSEQSGLFYGYTF. The whole variable domain, filled in from reference TRBV13 and TRBJ1-2, reads AAGVIQSPRHLIKEKRETATLKCYPIPRHDTVYWYQQGPGQDPQFLISFYEKMQSDKGSIPDRFSAQQFSDYHSELNMSSLELGDSALYFCASSSEQSGLFYGYTFGSGTRLTVV.

Comments on this clone: At one boundary the junction diverges from the germline segment, which might be a read error. This sequence joins TRBV7-9 and TRBJ2-1; TRBD2 aligns across 8 bases. The CDR3 is 14 amino acids. Per germline, CDR1 SEHNR and CDR2 FQNEAQ (reference sequence). The CDR3 protein is CASSLAGLWNEQFF. CDR3 DNA sequence: TGTGCCAGCAGCCTAGCGGGCCTCTGGAATGAGCAGTTCTTC.

This rearrangement joins TRBV1 to TRBJ2-7; the table calls TRBD2, which could not be checked here. TRBV1 constitutes a pseudogene. CDR3 size: 18 residues. The DNA of the CDR3 is TGCACCAGCAGCCCGGCCCGGCTAGAACGTCGTTACTCCTACGAGCAGTACTTC. It is translated as CTSSPARLERRYSYEQYF.